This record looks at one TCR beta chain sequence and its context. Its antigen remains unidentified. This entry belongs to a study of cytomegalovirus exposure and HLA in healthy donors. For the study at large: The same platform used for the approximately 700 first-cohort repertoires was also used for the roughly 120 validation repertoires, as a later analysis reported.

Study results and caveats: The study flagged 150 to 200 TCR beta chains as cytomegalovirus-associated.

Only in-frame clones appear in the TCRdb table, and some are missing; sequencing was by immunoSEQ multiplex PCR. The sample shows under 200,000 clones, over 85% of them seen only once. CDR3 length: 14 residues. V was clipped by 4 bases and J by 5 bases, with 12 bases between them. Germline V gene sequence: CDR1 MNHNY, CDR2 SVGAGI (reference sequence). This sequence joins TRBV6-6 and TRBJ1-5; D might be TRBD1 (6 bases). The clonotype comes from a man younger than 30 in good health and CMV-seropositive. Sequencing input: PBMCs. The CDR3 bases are TGTGCCAGCAGTTTTTCCAGGGGTGATCAGCCCCAGCATTTT. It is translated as CASSFSRGDQPQHF.